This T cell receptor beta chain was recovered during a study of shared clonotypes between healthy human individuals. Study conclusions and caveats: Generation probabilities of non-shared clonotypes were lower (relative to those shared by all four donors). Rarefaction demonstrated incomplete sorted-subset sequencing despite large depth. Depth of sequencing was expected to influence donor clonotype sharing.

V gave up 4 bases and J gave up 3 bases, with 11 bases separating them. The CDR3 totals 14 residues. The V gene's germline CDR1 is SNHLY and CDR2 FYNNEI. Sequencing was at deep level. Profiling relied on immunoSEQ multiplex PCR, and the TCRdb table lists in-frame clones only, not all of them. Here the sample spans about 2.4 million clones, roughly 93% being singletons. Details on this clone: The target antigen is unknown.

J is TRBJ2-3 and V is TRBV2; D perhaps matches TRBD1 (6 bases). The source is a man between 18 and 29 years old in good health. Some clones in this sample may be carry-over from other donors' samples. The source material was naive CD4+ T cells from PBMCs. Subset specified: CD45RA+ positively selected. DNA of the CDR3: TGTGCCAGCAGTGCAGGGGTTCGGACAGATACGCAGTATTTT. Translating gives CASSAGVRTDTQYF.